Listed below are T cell receptor beta chains from one sample, sequenced in a study of control samples from healthy donors and cancer patients. TCRdb keeps only in-frame clones here, not all; method: immunoSEQ multiplex PCR. This table has more than 150,000 clones, 85% to 95% appearing once. The sample comprised blood. The receptors were gathered from a young man in good health. The CDR3 runs from the conserved cysteine through the conserved F or W. The D gene is left open where the match is weak. Some rows mark clone size as missing; the rest say once, few, many or name a class of expanded clone.

clone_size j_call d_call v_call cdr3_aa cdr3_nt
. TRBJ2-2 . TRBV12-5 CASGVDSPTGELFF TGTGCTAGTGGTGTGGACTCCCCCACCGGGGAGCTGTTTTTT
. TRBJ1-2 TRBD1 TRBV6-5 CASSYQITGGDGYTF TGTGCCAGCAGTTATCAAATAACAGGGGGGGATGGCTACACCTTC
. TRBJ1-2 . TRBV7-9 CASSFSLGVYGYTF TGTGCCAGCAGCTTTTCGCTGGGGGTCTATGGCTACACCTTC
. TRBJ1-5 . TRBV30 CAWSDGSNQPQHF TGTGCCTGGAGTGACGGTAGCAATCAGCCCCAGCATTTT
. TRBJ1-4 . TRBV28 CASSPDQGKTFNEKLFF TGTGCCAGCAGCCCCGATCAGGGAAAGACTTTTAATGAAAAACTGTTTTTT
. TRBJ2-3 . TRBV18 CASSPNPTDTQYF TGTGCCAGCTCACCAAACCCCACAGATACGCAGTATTTT
few TRBJ1-4 . TRBV7-6 CASSRDGGANEKLFF TGTGCCAGCAGCCGAGACGGCGGGGCAAATGAAAAACTGTTTTTT
. TRBJ2-2 . TRBV4-2 CASSPLWGPNTGELFF TGTGCCAGCAGCCCCCTATGGGGGCCCAACACCGGGGAGCTGTTTTTT
. TRBJ2-1 . TRBV5-1 CASSLAISWRDYNEQFF TGCGCCAGCAGCTTGGCTATCTCCTGGAGGGATTACAATGAGCAGTTCTTC
. TRBJ2-2 . TRBV5-4 CASSRAVQFDTGELFF TGTGCCAGCAGCCGAGCCGTACAATTCGACACCGGGGAGCTGTTTTTT
. TRBJ2-7 . TRBV3-1/TRBV3-2 CASSQEGLAPYEQYF TGTGCCAGCAGCCAAGAGGGACTGGCCCCCTACGAGCAGTACTTC
. TRBJ1-5 . TRBV5-6 CASSGRGGINQPQHF TGTGCCAGCAGCGGCCGTGGTGGAATCAATCAGCCCCAGCATTTT
. TRBJ2-2 . TRBV28 CASSSVGAGPGELFF TGTGCCAGCAGTTCTGTGGGGGCGGGACCCGGGGAGCTGTTTTTT
. TRBJ2-2 TRBD1 TRBV11-2 CASSPDRDHTGELFF TGTGCCAGCAGCCCAGACAGGGACCACACCGGGGAGCTGTTTTTT
. TRBJ2-4 . TRBV10-3 CAISDGQGTKNIQYF TGTGCCATCAGTGACGGTCAGGGGACAAAAAACATTCAGTACTTC
. TRBJ1-2 TRBD1 TRBV19 CASSIDPGQSNYGYTF TGTGCCAGTAGTATAGATCCGGGACAGAGTAACTATGGCTACACCTTC
. TRBJ2-7 . TRBV6-1 CASSEAFYEQYF TGTGCCAGCAGTGAAGCCTTCTACGAGCAGTACTTC
. TRBJ1-1 . TRBV9 CASSVDARVNTEAFF TGTGCCAGCAGCGTAGATGCCAGGGTGAACACTGAAGCTTTCTTT
. TRBJ2-7 . TRBV7-3 CASSLYGFDEQYF TGTGCCAGCAGCTTATATGGGTTCGACGAGCAGTACTTC
. TRBJ1-1 . TRBV6-5 CASSLRGTEAFF TGTGCCAGCAGCCTACGGGGGACTGAAGCTTTCTTT
. TRBJ1-6 . TRBV19 CASSIIYGETGSPLHF TGTGCCAGTAGTATTATTTATGGGGAGACGGGTTCACCCCTCCACTTT
. TRBJ2-5 TRBD1 TRBV6-6 CASRKTGEETQYF TGTGCCAGCAGAAAGACAGGGGAAGAGACCCAGTACTTC
. TRBJ1-1 . TRBV25-1 CASSDRTVNTEAFF TGTGCCAGCAGTGATAGGACAGTGAACACTGAAGCTTTCTTT
. TRBJ1-5 . TRBV2 CASSERELSNQPQHF TGTGCCAGCAGTGAGCGGGAACTCAGCAATCAGCCCCAGCATTTT
. TRBJ1-2 . TRBV10-3 CAIGTTDPNYGYTF TGTGCCATCGGAACGACGGATCCTAACTATGGCTACACCTTC
. TRBJ2-1 . TRBV7-3 CASSRDSGHYNEQFF TGTGCCAGCAGCCGGGACTCCGGCCATTACAATGAGCAGTTCTTC
. TRBJ1-1 . TRBV12-5 CASGGNTEAFF TGTGCTAGTGGGGGTAACACTGAAGCTTTCTTT
. TRBJ2-6 . TRBV3-1/TRBV3-2 CASSQGLLVGANVLTF TGTGCCAGCAGCCAAGGCCTACTAGTGGGGGCCAACGTCCTGACTTTC
. TRBJ1-6 . TRBV5-1 CASSESSYNSPLHF TGCGCCAGCAGCGAGAGCTCCTATAATTCACCCCTCCACTTT
. TRBJ1-1 . TRBV11-3 CASSQTGNGEAFF TGTGCCAGCAGTCAAACTGGGAACGGTGAAGCTTTCTTT
once TRBJ1-1 . TRBV2 CASSGSRNTEAFF TGTGCCAGCAGTGGTTCCAGGAACACTGAAGCTTTCTTT
. TRBJ1-6 TRBD1 TRBV9 CASSAGTGVSSPLHF TGTGCCAGCAGCGCCGGGACAGGGGTTTCTTCACCCCTCCACTTT
. TRBJ1-1 . TRBV11-2 CASSLEGGAGGAFF TGTGCCAGCAGCTTAGAAGGGGGGGCGGGTGGAGCTTTCTTT
. TRBJ1-2 . TRBV30 CAWSVPPNYGYTF TGTGCCTGGAGTGTACCCCCCAACTATGGCTACACCTTC
once TRBJ2-7 TRBD1 TRBV6-5 CASTTGQVSYEQYF TGTGCCAGCACCACCGGACAGGTTTCCTACGAGCAGTACTTC
. TRBJ2-2 . TRBV4-2 CASSQEGQGISGTGELFF TGTGCCAGCAGCCAAGAAGGCCAGGGTATCAGCGGCACCGGGGAGCTGTTTTTT
. TRBJ1-6 . TRBV18 CASSLQALGNSPLHF TGTGCCAGCTCTCTCCAGGCATTGGGGAATTCACCCCTCCACTTT
once TRBJ1-1 . TRBV18 CASSPVSSEAFF TGTGCCAGCTCACCGGTGAGTTCTGAAGCTTTCTTT
. TRBJ1-1 . TRBV21-1 CASSKGNPGPNTEAFF TGTGCCAGCAGCAAAGGGAATCCGGGGCCGAACACTGAAGCTTTCTTT
. TRBJ2-4 . TRBV7-9 CASSRWDTQNIQYF TGTGCCAGCAGCCGCTGGGACACCCAAAACATTCAGTACTTC